Each of the 26 T cell receptor beta chains below was sequenced from the same sample in a study of shared T cell receptors in the human thymus. Profiling relied on immunoSEQ multiplex PCR, and the TCRdb table lists in-frame clones only, not all of them. The sample carries about 380,000 clones, roughly 94% recorded once. The specimen sequenced was thymocytes. The origin of the receptors is a human donor.

This clone was counted once. V usage is TRBV6-5 and J usage is TRBJ2-3; D is unresolved. The CDR3 loop spans 12 amino acids. Trimming took 6 bases from V and 3 from J, leaving 7 bases between them. CDR1 and CDR2 from the germline V gene are MNHEY and SVGAGI. The CDR3 spells CASRVATDTQYF. The CDR3 DNA sequence: TGTGCCAGCAGGGTGGCGACAGATACGCAGTATTTT.

J is TRBJ2-7 and V is TRBV27, with D perhaps assigned TRBD1 or TRBD2 (5 bases each). Trimming cost V 5 bases and J 0 bases, with 11 bases left between them. Germline loops: CDR1 MNHEY, CDR2 SMNVEV (reference sequence). The CDR3 contains 14 residues. The CDR3 spells CASSTTGLSYEQYF. The CDR3 DNA is TGTGCCAGCAGTACCACAGGACTCTCCTACGAGCAGTACTTC.

This clone is a singleton in its sample. This chain connects TRBV4-1 to TRBJ2-7; possibly TRBD1 or TRBD2 for D (5 bases each). Germline CDR1 reads MGHRA; CDR2 reads YSYEKL. The length of the CDR3 is 19 residues. Trimming removed 4 bases from V and 4 bases from J, with 29 bases in between. CDR3 sequence (DNA): TGCGCCAGCAGCCTCCCGGCGGGTGCAGGGATTGGGTCAAGATACGAGCAGTACTTC. Encoded protein: CASSLPAGAGIGSRYEQYF.

This clone was seen a single time. The chain combines TRBV20-1 with TRBJ1-1; TRBD1 matches at 10 bases. The V and J ends lost 8 bases and 10 bases, in that order; junction bases with no gene match: 4. CDR3 length: 10 amino acids. The germline V gene has CDR1 DFQATT and CDR2 SNEGSKA (reference sequence). CDR3 nucleotide sequence: TGCAGTCCCCGGACAGGGGGAGCTTTCTTT. Protein sequence: CSPRTGGAFF.

The chain is built from TRBV11-2 and TRBJ1-2; D is undetermined. This CDR3 has 11 residues. CDR1 is SGHAT and CDR2 is FQNNGV in the germline V gene. V lost 9 bases and J 7 bases, leaving 12 bases between the germline ends. The CDR3 sequence: CASRMVLGYTF. CDR3 DNA sequence: TGTGCCAGTCGGATGGTTCTTGGCTACACCTTC.

This clone has just one count. The rearrangement uses TRBV11-2 and TRBJ2-1; the D is unclear. The CDR3 is made up of 11 amino acids. From germline, CDR1 is SGHAT and CDR2 FQNNGV. With 0 bases removed from V and 14 bases from J, the gap between germline ends came to 8 bases. The CDR3 nucleotides are TGTGCCAGCAGCTTAGATCGTTGTGAGTTCTTC. It specifies CASSLDRCEFF.

This rearrangement joins TRBV28 to TRBJ1-2, with 7 bases matching TRBD1. This CDR3 comprises 13 residues. Germline CDR1 is MDHEN and CDR2 is SYDVKM. V lost 6 bases and J lost 8; bases outside the gene matches: 9. In DNA, the CDR3 is TGTGCCAGCAGAAACCCGACAGGGTTAGGCTACACCTTC. It translates to CASRNPTGLGYTF.

V gene TRBV28 combines with J gene TRBJ1-1, with D hard to call. The V gene's germline CDR1 is MDHEN and CDR2 SYDVKM. There are 14 residues in the CDR3. The V gene lost 5 bases and the J gene lost 1 base, with 11 bases spanning the gap. The CDR3 reads CASSLGAQNTEAFF. For the CDR3, the DNA is TGTGCCAGCAGTCTAGGTGCCCAGAACACTGAAGCTTTCTTT.

This rearrangement joins TRBV6-1 to TRBJ1-5; possibly TRBD1 for D (6 bases). Deletions cut 2 bases from V and 0 bases from J, with 20 bases between. The CDR3 is made up of 19 amino acids. The germline gives CDR1 MNHNS, CDR2 SASEGT. The CDR3 spells CASSECREGVKYSNQPQHF. CDR3 nucleotides: TGTGCCAGCAGTGAATGTAGGGAGGGGGTCAAGTATAGCAATCAGCCCCAGCATTTT.

This chain uses TRBV9 with TRBJ2-1; 14 bases line up with TRBD2. Germline V CDR1 and CDR2: SGDLS, YYNGEE. J gave up 0 bases and V 4 bases, and 12 bases lay outside the gene matches. CDR3 size: 20 residues. The CDR3 here is CASSLRTSGRRPSSYNEQFF. DNA of the CDR3: TGTGCCAGCAGCCTGCGGACTAGCGGGAGGCGCCCAAGCTCCTACAATGAGCAGTTCTTC.

The chain has TRBV30 and TRBJ2-3; 7 positions agree with TRBD2. Trimming removed 3 bases from V and 1 base from J; junction bases left unmatched: 10. In germline, CDR1 is GTSNPN, CDR2 SVGIG (reference sequence). This CDR3 region has 16 residues. This CDR3 reads CAWSLGLNSGTDTQYF. CDR3 in DNA: TGTGCCTGGAGCCTGGGACTAAACTCAGGCACAGATACGCAGTATTTT.

The rearrangement links TRBV7-9 to TRBJ1-2; tentative D call: TRBD1 (6 bases). The length of the CDR3 is 16 residues. Trimming shortened V by 4 bases and J by 0 bases, and 15 bases separated the two germline ends. The germline gives CDR1 SEHNR, CDR2 FQNEAQ (reference sequence). CDR3 loop: CASSYRQAPANYGYTF. The CDR3, as DNA: TGTGCCAGCAGCTATCGACAGGCCCCAGCTAACTATGGCTACACCTTC.

This clone was found once. The V call is TRBV7-2, the J call TRBJ2-7; 13 bases match TRBD2. Germline V lookup: CDR1 SGHTA, CDR2 FQGNSA. The trim removed 1 base at V and 2 bases at J, leaving 8 bases unmatched. The CDR3 length is 18 residues. CDR3 sequence reads: CASSLERTSGSLTYEQYF. The CDR3 nucleotides read TGTGCCAGCAGCTTAGAGCGGACTAGCGGGAGTCTGACCTACGAGCAGTACTTC. The complete variable domain, with remaining parts taken from reference TRBV7-2 and TRBJ2-7, reads GAGVSQSPSNKVTEKGKDVELRCDPISGHTALYWYRQSLGQGLEFLIYFQGNSAPDKSGLPSDRFSAERTGGSVSTLTIQRTQQEDSAVYLCASSLERTSGSLTYEQYFGPGTRLTVT.

This clone was recorded once. The V call is TRBV7-3, the J call TRBJ2-1; TRBD1 is a possible D gene (5 bases). Between the trimmed V and J ends, which lost 2 bases and 7 bases, there was a span of 9 bases. In germline, CDR1 is SGHTA, CDR2 FQGTGA. This CDR3 region has 13 residues. This CDR3 reads CASSLLSGNEQFF. The CDR3 DNA follows: TGTGCCAGCAGCTTATTGTCAGGGAATGAGCAGTTCTTC.

This sequence joins TRBV14 and TRBJ1-4, with D unresolved. The V gene's germline CDR1 is SGHDN and CDR2 FVKESK. Between the trimmed V and J ends, which lost 3 bases and 1 base, there was a span of 18 bases. The CDR3 consists of 18 residues. The CDR3 here is CASSQGIVRQITNEKLFF. The CDR3 nucleotides are TGTGCCAGCAGCCAGGGGATTGTTAGACAAATAACTAATGAAAAACTGTTTTTT.

The chain employs TRBV6-1 and TRBJ2-2, with D perhaps matching TRBD1 (6 bases). The CDR3 is made up of 13 amino acids. Germline lookup yields CDR1 MNHNS and CDR2 SASEGT. V lost 7 bases to trimming and J lost 7 bases, with 13 bases between them. The CDR3 reads CASITGRGGELFF. The CDR3, as DNA: TGTGCCAGCATCACAGGGCGAGGCGGGGAGCTGTTTTTT.

The V call is TRBV7-3, the J call TRBJ2-1, with 9 bases lining up with TRBD1. J was trimmed by 7 bases and V by 1 base; bases with no gene match: 11. The CDR3 has 17 residues. Germline CDR1 SGHTA, CDR2 FQGTGA. The chain's CDR3 is CASSLKADRGLPNEQFF. Here the CDR3 DNA reads TGTGCCAGCAGCTTAAAGGCGGACAGGGGTCTACCGAATGAGCAGTTCTTC.

The chain carries TRBV4-1 and TRBJ2-7; a weak D match, TRBD1 (6 bases). CDR1 and CDR2 (germline): MGHRA, YSYEKL. The V gene lost 3 bases and the J gene lost 2 bases, with 14 bases spanning the gap. The CDR3 is made up of 15 amino acids. The DNA of the CDR3 is TGCGCCAGCAGCCATTTTCAGGGGCCCACCTACGAGCAGTACTTC. Residues: CASSHFQGPTYEQYF.

The chain is built from TRBV28 and TRBJ2-7; 11 bases line up with TRBD1. CDR3 length: 16 residues. Germline CDR1 and CDR2: MDHEN and SYDVKM. V was pared by 6 bases and J by 3 bases, with 10 bases of the junction left unmatched. As DNA, the CDR3 is TGTGCCAGCAGCTCCGGGACAGGGGGGGAAAACTACGAGCAGTACTTC. Amino acids: CASSSGTGGENYEQYF.

The chain is built from TRBV25-1 and TRBJ1-5; 8 bases fit TRBD1. CDR3 length: 16 amino acids. The V gene's germline CDR1 is MGHDK and CDR2 SYGVNS. V dropped 3 bases and J dropped 5; count of bases not matched to a gene: 9. For the CDR3, the DNA is TGTGCCAGCAGTGACGGAGGACAGGGATCACATCAGCCCCAGCATTTT. Translating gives CASSDGGQGSHQPQHF.

This sequence joins TRBV4-1 and TRBJ2-3; D unresolved. This CDR3 spans 17 amino acids. With 1 base removed from V and 6 bases from J, the gap between germline ends came to 20 bases. Germline V lookup: CDR1 MGHRA, CDR2 YSYEKL. CDR3 coding DNA: TGCGCCAGCAGCCAAGGAGTCTTGGGCAAGCCGGAGGATACGCAGTATTTT. Its translation is CASSQGVLGKPEDTQYF.

CDR3 bases: TGTGCCAGCACCCCCCCGGGACACCGGAACACTGAAGCTTTCTTT. It yields the protein CASTPPGHRNTEAFF. The chain is built from TRBV27 and TRBJ1-1; tentative D call: TRBD1 (6 bases). The CDR3 contains 15 residues. Germline assignment: CDR1 MNHEY and CDR2 SMNVEV (reference sequence). Trimming shortened V by 7 bases and J by 1 base, and 16 bases separated the two germline ends.

The rearrangement uses TRBV7-2 and TRBJ1-1; TRBD1 aligns across 7 bases. CDR3 length: 16 amino acids. The germline gives CDR1 SGHTA, CDR2 FQGNSA. Germline trimming cut 5 bases from V and 2 bases from J; bases unmatched to any gene: 11. In DNA form, the CDR3 reads TGTGCCAGCAGCACAACAGGGGCCCCTTTTAACACTGAAGCTTTCTTT. This encodes CASSTTGAPFNTEAFF.

This clone came up a few times. V usage is TRBV15 and J usage is TRBJ1-2; weak D call: TRBD1 (5 bases). With 0 bases removed from V and 4 bases from J, the gap between germline ends came to 12 bases. The germline CDR1 and CDR2 sequences are LNHNV and YYDKDF (reference sequence). The CDR3 covers 15 residues. CDR3: CATSRDGARTYGYTF. The CDR3, as DNA: TGTGCCACCAGCAGAGATGGGGCCCGTACCTATGGCTACACCTTC.

The chain joins TRBV19 to TRBJ1-2, with D maybe TRBD1 (5 bases). CDR1 LNHDA and CDR2 SQIVND come from the germline V gene (reference sequence). V lost 3 bases and J lost 4, with 12 bases in between. There are 14 residues in the CDR3. CDR3 loop: CASSIPGRLYGYTF. The CDR3 DNA sequence: TGTGCCAGTAGTATCCCAGGGAGGCTCTATGGCTACACCTTC.

The chain joins TRBV29-1 to TRBJ2-5; TRBD1 agrees at 8 bases. J gave up 2 bases and V 6 bases, and 20 bases lay outside the gene matches. Germline V CDR1 and CDR2: SQVTM, ANQGSEA. This CDR3 has 18 residues. CDR3 in amino acids: CSVPGQEWDTSHQETQYF. The CDR3 DNA sequence: TGCAGCGTACCGGGACAGGAGTGGGACACCTCCCATCAAGAGACCCAGTACTTC.